This TCR beta chain appears in the sequencing data of a study of T cell repertoires in aging, cancer and after chemotherapy. The wider study: Over several months to years, re-sampled healthy donor repertoires clearly shared clones.

Concerning this clonotype itself: Its antigen is unidentified.

TCR beta rearrangements were amplified from peripheral blood genomic DNA. Multiplex touch-down PCR with TRB-A/B primers amplified rearranged V-D-J TRB sequences. One entry per CDR3 protein results from TCRdb running MiXCR on the multiplex PCR reads. The data hold 9,500 or so distinct CDR3 sequences, with 20% to 30% observed a single time. The CDR3 is made up of 14 amino acids. The V end lost 0 bases, the J end lost 2 bases, and 10 bases lay between the germline ends. Germline V gene data show CDR1 as DFQATT and CDR2 as SNEGSKA (reference sequence). Overall study findings and caveats: Median generation probability rose over the chemotherapy interval in each cancer cohort, suggesting rebound thymic output.

This receptor was taken from a human donor in good health. What was sequenced was blood. The genes are TRBV20-1 and TRBJ2-5; D call uncertain. The CDR3 reads CSARDFTAQETQYF. CDR3 bases: TGCAGTGCTAGAGATTTCACGGCACAAGAGACCCAGTACTTC.